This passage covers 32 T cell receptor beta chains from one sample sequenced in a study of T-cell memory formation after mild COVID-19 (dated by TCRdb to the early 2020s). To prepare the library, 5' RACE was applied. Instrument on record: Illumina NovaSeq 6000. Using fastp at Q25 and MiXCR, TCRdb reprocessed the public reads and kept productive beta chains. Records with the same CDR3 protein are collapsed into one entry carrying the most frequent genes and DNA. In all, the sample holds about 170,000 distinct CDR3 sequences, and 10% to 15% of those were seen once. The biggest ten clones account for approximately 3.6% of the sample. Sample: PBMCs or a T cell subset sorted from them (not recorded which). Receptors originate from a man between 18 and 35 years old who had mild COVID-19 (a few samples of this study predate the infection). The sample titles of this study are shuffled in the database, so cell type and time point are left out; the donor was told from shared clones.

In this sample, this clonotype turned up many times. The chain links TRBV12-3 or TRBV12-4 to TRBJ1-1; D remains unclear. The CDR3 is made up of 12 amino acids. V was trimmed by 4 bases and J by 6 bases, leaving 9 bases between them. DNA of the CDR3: TGTGCCAGCAGTTCCTCGCCCCCTGAAGCTTTCTTT. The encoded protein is CASSSSPPEAFF.

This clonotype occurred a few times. The CDR3 DNA follows: TGTGCCACCAGTGATTCCCGCGGGGGGGCCGGGTACAATGAGCAGTTCTTC. Translated: CATSDSRGGAGYNEQFF. The rearrangement links TRBV24-1 to TRBJ2-1, with TRBD2 identical over 9 bases. Germline lookup yields CDR1 KGHDR and CDR2 SFDVKD. The CDR3 has 17 amino acids. The ends lost 2 bases at V and 4 bases at J; junction bases unmatched: 8.

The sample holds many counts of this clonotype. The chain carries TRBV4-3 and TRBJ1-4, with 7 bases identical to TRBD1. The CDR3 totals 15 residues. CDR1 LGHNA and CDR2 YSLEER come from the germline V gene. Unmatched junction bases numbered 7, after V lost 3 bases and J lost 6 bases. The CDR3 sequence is CASSHLTGTDEKLFF. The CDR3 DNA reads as TGCGCCAGCAGCCACTTAACCGGGACAGATGAAAAACTGTTTTTT.

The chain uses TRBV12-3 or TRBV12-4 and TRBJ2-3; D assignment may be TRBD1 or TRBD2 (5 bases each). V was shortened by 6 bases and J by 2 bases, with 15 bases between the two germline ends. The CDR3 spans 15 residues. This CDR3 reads CASSTHTGTTDTQYF. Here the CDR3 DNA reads TGTGCCAGCAGCACCCATACGGGGACCACAGATACGCAGTATTTT.

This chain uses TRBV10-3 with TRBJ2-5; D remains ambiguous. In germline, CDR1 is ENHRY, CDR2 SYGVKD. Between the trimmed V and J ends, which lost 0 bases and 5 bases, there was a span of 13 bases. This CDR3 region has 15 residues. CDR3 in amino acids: CAISESLSVGETQYF. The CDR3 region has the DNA TGTGCCATCAGTGAGTCGTTAAGTGTGGGGGAGACCCAGTACTTC.

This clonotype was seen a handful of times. The CDR3 is CASQKYGVWYV. The CDR3 nucleotides read TGTGCCAGCCAAAAATATGGGGTATGGTACGTC. The chain joins TRBV6-2 or TRBV6-3 to TRBJ2-7; no clear D gene. The ends were cut back, 8 bases at V and 12 bases at J, with 17 bases in the middle. This CDR3 region has 11 residues. Germline V gene sequence: CDR1 MNHEY, CDR2 SVGEGT.

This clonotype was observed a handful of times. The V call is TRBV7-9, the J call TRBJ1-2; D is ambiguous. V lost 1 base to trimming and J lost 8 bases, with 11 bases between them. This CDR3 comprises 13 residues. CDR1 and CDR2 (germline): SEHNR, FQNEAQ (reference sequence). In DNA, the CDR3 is TGTGCCAGCAGCTTAGTCGCCGTGGGAGGCTACACCTTC. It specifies CASSLVAVGGYTF.

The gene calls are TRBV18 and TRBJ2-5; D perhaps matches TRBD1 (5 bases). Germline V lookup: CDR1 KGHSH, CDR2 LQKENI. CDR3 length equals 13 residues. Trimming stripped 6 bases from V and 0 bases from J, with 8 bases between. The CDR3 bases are TGTGCCAGCTCCGCCAGGGACCAAGAGACCCAGTACTTC. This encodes CASSARDQETQYF.

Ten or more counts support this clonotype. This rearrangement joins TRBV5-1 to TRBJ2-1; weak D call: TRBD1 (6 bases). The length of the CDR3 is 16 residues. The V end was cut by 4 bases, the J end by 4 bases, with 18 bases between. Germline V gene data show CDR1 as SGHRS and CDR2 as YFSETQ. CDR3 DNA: TGCGCCAGCAGCCAGGATCCGGGACATGGGTACAATGAGCAGTTCTTC. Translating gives CASSQDPGHGYNEQFF.

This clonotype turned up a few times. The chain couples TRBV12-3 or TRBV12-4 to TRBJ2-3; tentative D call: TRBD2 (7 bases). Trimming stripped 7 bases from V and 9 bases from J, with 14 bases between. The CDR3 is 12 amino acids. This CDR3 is CASIRKGGTQYF. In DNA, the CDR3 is TGTGCCAGCATCCGGAAGGGGGGGACGCAGTATTTT.

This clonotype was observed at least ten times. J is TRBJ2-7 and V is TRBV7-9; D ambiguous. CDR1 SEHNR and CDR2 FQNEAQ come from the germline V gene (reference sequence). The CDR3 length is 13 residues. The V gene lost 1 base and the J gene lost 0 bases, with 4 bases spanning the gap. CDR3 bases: TGTGCCAGCAGCTTAGTCAGCTCCTACGAGCAGTACTTC. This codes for CASSLVSSYEQYF. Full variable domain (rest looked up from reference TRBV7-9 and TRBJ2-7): DTGVSQNPRHKITKRGQNVTFRCDPISEHNRLYWYRQTLGQGPEFLTYFQNEAQLEKSRLLSDRFSAERPKGSFSTLEIQRTEQGDSAMYLCASSLVSSYEQYFGPGTRLTVT.

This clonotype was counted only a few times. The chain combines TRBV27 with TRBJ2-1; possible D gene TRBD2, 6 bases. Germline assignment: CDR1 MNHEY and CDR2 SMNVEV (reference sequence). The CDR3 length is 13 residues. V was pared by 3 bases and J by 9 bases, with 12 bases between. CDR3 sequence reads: CASSFLALAEQFF. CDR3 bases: TGTGCCAGCAGTTTCCTAGCGTTGGCTGAGCAGTTCTTC.

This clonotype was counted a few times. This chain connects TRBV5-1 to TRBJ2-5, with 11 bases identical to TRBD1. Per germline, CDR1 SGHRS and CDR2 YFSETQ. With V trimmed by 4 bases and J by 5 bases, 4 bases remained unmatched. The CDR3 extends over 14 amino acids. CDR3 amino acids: CASSGQGAEETQYF. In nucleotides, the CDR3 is TGCGCCAGCAGCGGACAGGGGGCAGAGGAGACCCAGTACTTC.

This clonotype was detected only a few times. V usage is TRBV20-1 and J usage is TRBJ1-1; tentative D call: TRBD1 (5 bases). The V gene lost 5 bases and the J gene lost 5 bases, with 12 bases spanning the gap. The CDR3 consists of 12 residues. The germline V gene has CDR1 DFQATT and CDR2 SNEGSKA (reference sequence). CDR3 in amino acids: CSALTVFTEAFF. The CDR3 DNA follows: TGCAGTGCTCTGACAGTCTTTACTGAAGCTTTCTTT.

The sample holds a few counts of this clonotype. CDR3 in DNA: TGTGCCAGCAGCCAAGAGTCAGGCAGGTACTCTGGAAACACCATATATTTT. It is translated as CASSQESGRYSGNTIYF. The gene calls are TRBV4-2 and TRBJ1-3, with unresolved D. The germline CDR1 and CDR2 sequences are LGHNA and YNFKEQ. Deletions cut 0 bases from V and 0 bases from J, with 12 bases between. The CDR3 has 17 residues.

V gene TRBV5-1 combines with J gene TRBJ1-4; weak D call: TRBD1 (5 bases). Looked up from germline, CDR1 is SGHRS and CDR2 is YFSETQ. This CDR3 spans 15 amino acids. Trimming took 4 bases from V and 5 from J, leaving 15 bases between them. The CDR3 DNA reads TGCGCCAGCAGCCCGCAGACAGCGACGAATGAAAAACTGTTTTTT. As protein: CASSPQTATNEKLFF.

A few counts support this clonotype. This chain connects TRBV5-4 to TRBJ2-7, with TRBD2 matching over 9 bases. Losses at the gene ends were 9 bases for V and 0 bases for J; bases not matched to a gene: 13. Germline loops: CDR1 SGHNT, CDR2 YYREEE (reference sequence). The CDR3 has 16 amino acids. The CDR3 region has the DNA TGTGCCACCCGCCCTAGCGGGGTGATGAGCTCCTACGAGCAGTACGTC. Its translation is CATRPSGVMSSYEQYV.

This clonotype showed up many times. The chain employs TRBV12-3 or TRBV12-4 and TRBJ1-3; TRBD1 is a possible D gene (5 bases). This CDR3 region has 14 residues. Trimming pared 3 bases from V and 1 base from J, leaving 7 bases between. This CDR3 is CASSFGGSGNTIYF. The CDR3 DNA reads TGTGCCAGCAGTTTTGGGGGTTCTGGAAACACCATATATTTT.

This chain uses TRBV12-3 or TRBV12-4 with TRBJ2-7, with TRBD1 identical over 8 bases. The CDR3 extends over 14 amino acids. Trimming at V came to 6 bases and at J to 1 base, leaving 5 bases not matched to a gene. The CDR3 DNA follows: TGTGCCAGCAGGCCTCAGGGGGCATCCTACGAGCAGTACTTC. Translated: CASRPQGASYEQYF.

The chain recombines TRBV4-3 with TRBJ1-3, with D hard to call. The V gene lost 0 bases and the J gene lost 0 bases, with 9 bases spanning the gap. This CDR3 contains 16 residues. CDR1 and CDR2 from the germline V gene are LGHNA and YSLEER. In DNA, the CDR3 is TGCGCCAGCAGCCAAGATTCAGGCCTCTCTGGAAACACCATATATTTT. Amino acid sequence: CASSQDSGLSGNTIYF.

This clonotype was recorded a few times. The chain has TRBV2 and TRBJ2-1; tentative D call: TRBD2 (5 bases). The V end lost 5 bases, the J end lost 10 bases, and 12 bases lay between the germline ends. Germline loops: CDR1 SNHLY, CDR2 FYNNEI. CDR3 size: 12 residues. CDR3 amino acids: CASSRIGGEQFF. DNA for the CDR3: TGTGCCAGCAGTAGGATTGGAGGCGAGCAGTTCTTC.

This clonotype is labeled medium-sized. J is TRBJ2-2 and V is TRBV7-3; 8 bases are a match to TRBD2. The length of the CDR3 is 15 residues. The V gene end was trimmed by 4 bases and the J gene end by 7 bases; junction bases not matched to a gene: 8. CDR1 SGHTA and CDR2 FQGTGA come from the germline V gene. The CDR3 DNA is TGTGCCAGCAGCTCCTCTCGGGGGGGAAGCGGGGAGCTGTTTTTT. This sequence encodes CASSSSRGGSGELFF.

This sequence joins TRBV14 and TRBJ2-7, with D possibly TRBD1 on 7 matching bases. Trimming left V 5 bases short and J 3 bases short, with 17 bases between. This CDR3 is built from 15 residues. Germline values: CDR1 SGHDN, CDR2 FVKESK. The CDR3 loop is CASSEGGGLFYEQYF. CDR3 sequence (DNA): TGTGCCAGCAGCGAAGGAGGGGGCTTATTCTACGAGCAGTACTTC.

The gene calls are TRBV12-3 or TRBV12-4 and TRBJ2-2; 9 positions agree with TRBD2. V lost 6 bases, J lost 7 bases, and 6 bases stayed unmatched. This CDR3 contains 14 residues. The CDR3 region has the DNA TGTGCCAGCAGCCGCGGGGGGGCTGGCGGGGAGCTGTTTTTT. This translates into CASSRGGAGGELFF.

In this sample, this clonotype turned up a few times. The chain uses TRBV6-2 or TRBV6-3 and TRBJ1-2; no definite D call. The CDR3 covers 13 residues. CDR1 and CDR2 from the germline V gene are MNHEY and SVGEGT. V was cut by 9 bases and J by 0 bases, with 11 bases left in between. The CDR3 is CASRAEANYGYTF. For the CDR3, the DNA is TGTGCCAGTCGGGCCGAAGCTAACTATGGCTACACCTTC.

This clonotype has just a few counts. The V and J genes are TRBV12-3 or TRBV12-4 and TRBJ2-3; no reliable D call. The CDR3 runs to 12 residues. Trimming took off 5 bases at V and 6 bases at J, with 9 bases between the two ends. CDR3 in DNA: TGTGCCAGCAGTAGAGCACGGGATACGCAGTATTTT. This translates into CASSRARDTQYF.

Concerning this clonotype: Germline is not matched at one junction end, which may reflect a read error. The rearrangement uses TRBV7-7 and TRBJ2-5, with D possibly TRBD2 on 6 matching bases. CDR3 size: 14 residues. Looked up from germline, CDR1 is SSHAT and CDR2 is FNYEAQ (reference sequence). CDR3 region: CASSPTTGEETQYF. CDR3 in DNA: TGTGCTAGCAGCCCAACGACGGGGGAAGAGACCCAGTACTTC.

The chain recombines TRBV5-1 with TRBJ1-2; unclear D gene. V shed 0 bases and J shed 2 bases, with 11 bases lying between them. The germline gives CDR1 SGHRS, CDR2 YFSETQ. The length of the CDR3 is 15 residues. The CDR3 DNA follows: TGCGCCAGCAGCTTGGGGGGAACCCCGAACTATGGCTACACCTTC. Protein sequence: CASSLGGTPNYGYTF.

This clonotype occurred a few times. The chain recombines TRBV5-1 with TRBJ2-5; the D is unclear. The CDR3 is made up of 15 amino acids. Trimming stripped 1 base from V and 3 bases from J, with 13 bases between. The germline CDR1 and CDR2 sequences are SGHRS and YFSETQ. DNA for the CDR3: TGCGCCAGCAGCTTGTGGACCGGGCGAGAAGAGACCCAGTACTTC. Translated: CASSLWTGREETQYF.

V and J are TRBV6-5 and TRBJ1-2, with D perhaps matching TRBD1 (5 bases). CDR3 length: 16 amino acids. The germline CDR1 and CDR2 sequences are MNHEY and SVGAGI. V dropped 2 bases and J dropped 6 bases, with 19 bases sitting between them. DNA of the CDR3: TGTGCCAGCAGTTACGTAGGAGCAGGGAGGTGGAATGGCTACACCTTC. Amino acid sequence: CASSYVGAGRWNGYTF.

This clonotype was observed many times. The CDR3 protein is CASSSLLRVAPLHF. For the CDR3, the DNA is TGTGCCAGCAGTTCACTCCTCAGGGTTGCACCCCTCCACTTT. The genes are TRBV12-3 or TRBV12-4 and TRBJ1-6; D possibly corresponds to TRBD1 (5 bases). Trimming stripped 4 bases from V and 11 bases from J, with 15 bases between. The CDR3 loop spans 14 amino acids.

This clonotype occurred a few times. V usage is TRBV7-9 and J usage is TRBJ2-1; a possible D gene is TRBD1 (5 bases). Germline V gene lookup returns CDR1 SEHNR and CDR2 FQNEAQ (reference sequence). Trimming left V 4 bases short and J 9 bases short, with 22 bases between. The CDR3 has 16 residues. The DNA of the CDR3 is TGTGCCAGCAGCTCCCCAGCACGCCGTTGGGGCAGTGAGCAGTTCTTC. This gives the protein CASSSPARRWGSEQFF.